This is a list of T cell receptor beta chains from one sample in a study of PD-1 blockade in classical Hodgkin lymphoma. Assay: immunoSEQ multiplex PCR; the TCRdb copy retains only in-frame clones and omits some. In the table there are 6,500 to 7,500 clones, roughly 71% of which are singletons. The sequenced sample was peripheral blood mononuclear cells (PBMCs), obtained before the second cycle of nivolumab. All receptors derive from a human donor with classical Hodgkin lymphoma. CDR3s include the opening cysteine and the closing phenylalanine or tryptophan. Each record gives: J gene, D gene, clone size, V gene, CDR3 protein, CDR3 DNA. The D gene is left open where the match is weak. The size entry is marked missing in some rows and otherwise reads once, few, many or a size class.

TRBJ1-4	.	.	TRBV29-1	CSASTGTNEKLFF	TGCAGCGCCTCGACCGGAACTAATGAAAAACTGTTTTTT
TRBJ1-2	TRBD1	.	TRBV18	CASSPNSGGGNYGYTF	TGTGCCAGCTCGCCGAACTCAGGGGGGGGCAACTATGGCTACACCTTC
TRBJ1-5	.	medium-sized	TRBV2	CASSEDQPQHF	TGTGCCAGCAGTGAAGACCAGCCCCAGCATTTT
TRBJ1-2	.	.	TRBV2	CASSEEGPYGYTF	TGTGCCAGCAGTGAAGAGGGTCCCTATGGCTACACCTTC
TRBJ2-2	TRBD1	.	TRBV10-2	CASRRGQGAGTGELFF	TGCGCCAGCAGAAGAGGACAGGGGGCTGGGACCGGGGAGCTGTTTTTT
TRBJ2-2	.	.	TRBV30	CAWSYRDLNTGELFF	TGTGCCTGGAGTTACCGGGACTTGAACACCGGGGAGCTGTTTTTT
TRBJ1-3	.	.	TRBV19	CASSTHRVSLGGHPGNTIYF	TGTGCCAGTAGTACACACAGGGTGAGTTTGGGGGGACACCCTGGAAACACCATATATTTT
TRBJ1-2	.	.	TRBV7-6	CASSLGDPKTLTF	TGTGCCAGCAGCTTAGGGGACCCAAAGACCCTCACCTTC
TRBJ2-7	TRBD1	few	TRBV10-3	CAISESYQSRDRAYEQYF	TGTGCCATCAGTGAGTCGTATCAGTCTAGGGACAGGGCCTACGAGCAGTACTTC
TRBJ1-2	.	.	TRBV5-1	CASSVGSGYTF	TGCGCCAGCAGCGTCGGATCCGGCTACACCTTC
TRBJ1-4	.	.	TRBV15	CATSRAQGENEKLFF	TGTGCCACCAGCAGAGCTCAGGGAGAGAATGAAAAACTGTTTTTT
TRBJ2-1	.	.	TRBV28	CASRLPGTRDNEQFF	TGTGCCAGCAGGCTACCCGGGACACGGGACAATGAGCAGTTCTTC
TRBJ1-1	TRBD1	.	TRBV11-2	CASSLDGDRGNTEAFF	TGTGCCAGCAGCTTAGACGGGGACAGGGGGAACACTGAAGCTTTCTTT
TRBJ1-3	.	.	TRBV30	CAWAPQGNTIYF	TGTGCCTGGGCCCCGCAGGGAAACACCATATATTTT
TRBJ2-7	.	.	TRBV2	CASSREIGAPYEQYF	TGTGCCAGCAGCAGGGAAATCGGAGCCCCCTACGAGCAGTACTTC
TRBJ2-7	TRBD2	.	TRBV4-2	CASSQGAAGAAYEQYF	TGTGCCAGCAGCCAAGGAGCAGCGGGAGCAGCCTACGAGCAGTACTTC
TRBJ2-2	.	.	TRBV7-6	CASSLTAEPSGELFF	TGTGCCAGCAGCTTAACGGCGGAACCCTCCGGGGAGCTGTTTTTT
TRBJ2-7	TRBD1	few	TRBV28	CASSRTGQRNF	TGTGCCAGCAGTAGAACGGGACAGCGCAACTTC
TRBJ2-3	.	.	TRBV6-5	CASSYSRGGGEAQYF	TGTGCCAGCAGTTACTCGAGGGGTGGTGGCGAGGCGCAGTATTTT
TRBJ2-7	.	few	TRBV6-6	CASSYGQGGYEQYF	TGTGCCAGCAGTTACGGGCAGGGGGGGTACGAGCAGTACTTC
TRBJ2-3	TRBD2	.	TRBV4-3	CASSQERTSGGATGTQYF	TGCGCCAGCAGCCAAGAAAGGACTAGCGGGGGGGCGACCGGGACGCAGTATTTT
TRBJ2-2	.	.	TRBV28	CASSLAEANTGELFF	TGTGCCAGCAGTTTGGCAGAAGCGAACACCGGGGAGCTGTTTTTT
TRBJ1-3	.	once	TRBV2	CASRRISGNTIYF	TGTGCCAGCCGACGGATCTCTGGAAACACCATATATTTT
TRBJ2-2	.	.	TRBV7-2	CASSLSTGELFF	TGTGCCAGCAGCTTATCTACCGGGGAGCTGTTTTTT
TRBJ2-7	TRBD1	.	TRBV18	CASSPPGQPSYEQYF	TGTGCCAGCTCACCCCCGGGACAGCCATCCTACGAGCAGTACTTC
TRBJ2-3	TRBD2	.	TRBV2	CASRERGLAGSTDTQYF	TGTGCCAGCAGAGAAAGGGGGCTAGCGGGAAGCACAGATACGCAGTATTTT